The 29 T cell receptor beta chains below were found in one sample sequenced in a study of blood T cell repertoires in COVID-19. The data were produced by immunoSEQ multiplex PCR, yet TCRdb's version contains in-frame clones alone and is incomplete. Here the sample spans just over 60,000 clones, around four fifths being singletons. The sample was peripheral blood. The receptors were gathered from a woman at least 80 years old with active or convalescent COVID-19.

The chain combines TRBV6-1 with TRBJ1-1; D gene uncertain. Germline V gives CDR1 MNHNS, CDR2 SASEGT. The CDR3 runs 15 residues. V shed 2 bases and J shed 1 base, with 11 bases lying between them. This CDR3 reads CASSETRFGNTEAFF. In nucleotides, the CDR3 is TGTGCCAGCAGTGAAACGCGTTTTGGGAACACTGAAGCTTTCTTT.

V and J are TRBV18 and TRBJ1-4, with 7 bases fitting TRBD1. V lost 5 bases and J lost 0; bases outside the gene matches: 6. From germline, CDR1 is KGHSH and CDR2 LQKENI. The CDR3 has 16 amino acids. The CDR3 loop is CASSRGLLATNEKLFF. The CDR3 DNA follows: TGTGCCAGCTCAAGGGGGCTACTTGCAACTAATGAAAAACTGTTTTTT.

This chain uses TRBV14 with TRBJ1-2; TRBD1 might be the D (6 bases). The germline gives CDR1 SGHDN, CDR2 FVKESK. Trimming removed 2 bases at V and 7 bases at J, with 14 bases between. CDR3 length equals 14 residues. DNA for the CDR3: TGTGCCAGCAGCCAAACGGGGGGGGCTGGTGGCTACACCTTC. Encoded protein: CASSQTGGAGGYTF.

This clone was seen only a few times. The gene calls are TRBV5-6 and TRBJ1-2, with TRBD1 matching over 11 bases. The CDR3 extends over 16 amino acids. J gave up 8 bases and V 3 bases, and 12 bases lay outside the gene matches. Germline V gene sequence: CDR1 SGHDT, CDR2 YYEEEE. The CDR3 is CASSWRTGGVRVGYTF. CDR3 DNA: TGTGCCAGCAGCTGGAGGACAGGGGGCGTCAGAGTCGGCTACACCTTC.

Worth noting for this clone: The CDR3 ends on some other residue instead of the conserved phenylalanine or tryptophan, so this is likely a read error. The DNA is omitted, as the CDR3 cannot be located on it reliably, and the CDR3 follows TCRdb's listing. The chain links TRBV19 to TRBJ1-1. Germline assignment: CDR1 LNHDA and CDR2 SQIVND (reference sequence). The CDR3 totals 13 residues, both ends included. The CDR3 loop reads CASSPEGGRETFV.

The chain is built from TRBV19 and TRBJ2-1; perhaps TRBD2 as D (6 bases). V lost 5 bases and J 5 bases, leaving 16 bases between the germline ends. The germline V gene encodes CDR1 LNHDA and CDR2 SQIVND (reference sequence). The CDR3 length is 15 residues. CDR3 nucleotide sequence: TGTGCCAGTAGTCCTGCGGCTAGCGTCCACAATGAGCAGTTCTTC. This encodes CASSPAASVHNEQFF.

The rearrangement links TRBV7-3 to TRBJ1-4, with D unclear. This CDR3 is 13 amino acids long. Trimming shortened V by 1 base and J by 11 bases, and 11 bases separated the two germline ends. Per germline, CDR1 SGHTA and CDR2 FQGTGA. The chain's CDR3 is CASSLNPGGKLFF. In nucleotides, the CDR3 is TGTGCCAGCAGCTTAAACCCGGGAGGGAAACTGTTTTTT.

The chain employs TRBV3-1 (or the pseudogene TRBV3-2) and TRBJ2-2; a weak D match, TRBD2 (5 bases). CDR1 is LGHDT, CDR2 YNNKEL, per germline (reference sequence). This CDR3 is 15 amino acids long. Trimming pared 3 bases from V and 3 bases from J, leaving 11 bases between. This chain's CDR3 is CASSHPRDYTGELFF. The CDR3, as DNA: TGTGCCAGCAGCCACCCCCGGGATTACACCGGGGAGCTGTTTTTT.

This rearrangement joins TRBV18 to TRBJ1-1, with a possible D match to TRBD1 (5 bases). There are 13 residues in the CDR3. V lost 3 bases, J lost 6 bases, and 11 bases lay in between. Germline V gene lookup returns CDR1 KGHSH and CDR2 LQKENI. CDR3: CASSPQGVAEAFF. CDR3 sequence (DNA): TGTGCCAGCTCACCCCAGGGTGTCGCTGAAGCTTTCTTT.

The rearrangement links TRBV20-1 to TRBJ1-1; D remains ambiguous. The V gene lost 1 base and the J gene lost 6 bases, with 6 bases spanning the gap. Germline loops: CDR1 DFQATT, CDR2 SNEGSKA (reference sequence). The CDR3 contains 11 residues. The CDR3 nucleotides read TGCAGTGCTAGAGGACAAGCTGAAGCTTTCTTT. Translation gives CSARGQAEAFF.

The genes are TRBV6-5 and TRBJ1-4, with 7 bases aligning to TRBD1. V lost 6 bases, J lost 8 bases, and 9 bases stayed unmatched. Looked up from germline, CDR1 is MNHEY and CDR2 is SVGAGI. The CDR3 is 14 amino acids. This CDR3 is CASRGDRGSEKLFF. The CDR3 DNA sequence: TGTGCCAGCAGGGGGGACAGAGGATCCGAAAAACTGTTTTTT.

The chain carries TRBV19 and TRBJ1-2, with 10 bases that match TRBD1. This CDR3 is 14 amino acids long. The junction had 5 bases not matched to a gene; V was cut back by 6 bases and J by 4 bases. The germline gives CDR1 LNHDA, CDR2 SQIVND (reference sequence). The CDR3 coding sequence is TGTGCCAGTAGGGGACAGGGGCCCCTCTATGGCTACACCTTC. It yields the protein CASRGQGPLYGYTF.

This chain uses TRBV2 with TRBJ2-7, with TRBD1 as a possible D gene (6 bases). The ends were cut back, 6 bases at V and 1 base at J, with 13 bases in the middle. The CDR3 contains 14 residues. Germline CDR1 SNHLY, CDR2 FYNNEI. DNA for the CDR3: TGTGCCAGCAGGGAACAGGGATCTTCCTACGAGCAGTACTTC. Protein: CASREQGSSYEQYF.

The chain uses TRBV6-6 and TRBJ1-1; 10 nucleotides align to TRBD1. The J segment lost 7 bases and the V segment lost 2 bases, leaving 7 bases of the junction unmatched. The CDR3 sequence is 15 residues long. Germline CDR1 is MNHNY and CDR2 is SVGAGI (reference sequence). The CDR3 nucleotides are TGTGCCAGCAGTTACCCCGGGACAGGGGTAAATGAAGCTTTCTTT. Its translation is CASSYPGTGVNEAFF.

This chain connects TRBV24-1 to TRBJ2-2; perhaps TRBD1 as D (7 bases). V lost 8 bases to trimming and J lost 1 base, with 19 bases between them. CDR1 is KGHDR and CDR2 is SFDVKD in the germline V gene. The CDR3 is made up of 17 amino acids. CDR3 sequence (DNA): TGTGCCACCACCACCAAAAGACAGGGAGGGAACACCGGGGAGCTGTTTTTT. Translating it yields CATTTKRQGGNTGELFF.

V and J are TRBV7-8 and TRBJ1-2; 8 bases agree with TRBD1. The CDR3 loop spans 15 amino acids. The junction had 10 bases not matched to a gene; V was cut back by 5 bases and J by 5 bases. CDR1 SGHVS and CDR2 FQNEAQ come from the germline V gene. The CDR3 DNA follows: TGTGCCAGCAGCCCCTGGACAGGGTTGGGGTATGGCTACACCTTC. Its translation: CASSPWTGLGYGYTF.

J is TRBJ2-7 and V is TRBV14; 7 bases agree with TRBD1. The CDR3 totals 15 residues. Germline loops: CDR1 SGHDN, CDR2 FVKESK. With V trimmed by 1 base and J by 5 bases, 8 bases remained unmatched. In DNA form, the CDR3 reads TGTGCCAGCAGCCAAGGGACAGGTTGGTGGAACGAGCAGTACTTC. Its protein is CASSQGTGWWNEQYF. Variable domain in full (rest from reference TRBV14 and TRBJ2-7): EAGVTQFPSHSVIEKGQTVTLRCDPISGHDNLYWYRRVMGKEIKFLLHFVKESKQDESGMPNNRFLAERTGGTYSTLKVQPAELEDSGVYFCASSQGTGWWNEQYFGPGTRLTVT.

The V gene is TRBV11-2, the J gene TRBJ2-2; tentative D call: TRBD1 (6 bases). The CDR3 sequence is 14 residues long. Trimming removed 6 bases from V and 1 base from J, with 9 bases in between. Per germline, CDR1 SGHAT and CDR2 FQNNGV. The chain's CDR3 is CASRQGGNTGELFF. CDR3 sequence (DNA): TGTGCCAGCAGGCAAGGGGGGAACACCGGGGAGCTGTTTTTT.

V and J are TRBV18 and TRBJ1-5; no definite D call. The germline CDR1 and CDR2 sequences are KGHSH and LQKENI. The V end lost 11 bases, the J end lost 6 bases, and 17 bases lay between the germline ends. The CDR3 spans 13 residues. The CDR3 sequence is CASPHNPPQPQHF. The CDR3, as DNA: TGTGCCTCCCCGCACAACCCCCCTCAGCCCCAGCATTTT.

The chain couples TRBV3-1 (or the pseudogene TRBV3-2) to TRBJ1-3; 8 bases line up with TRBD1. With V trimmed by 4 bases and J by 4 bases, 3 bases remained unmatched. The CDR3 spans 14 residues. From germline, CDR1 is LGHDT and CDR2 YNNKEL (reference sequence). The CDR3 region is CASSLGQGGNTIYF. CDR3 DNA sequence: TGTGCCAGCAGCCTTGGACAGGGCGGAAACACCATATATTTT.

This clone appeared a single time. The chain couples TRBV12-5 to TRBJ2-5, with 7 bases aligning to TRBD1. V trimming: 6 bases; J trimming: 1 base; junction bases outside the gene matches: 5. CDR1 is LGHNT and CDR2 is FRNRAP in the germline V gene. This CDR3 comprises 14 residues. The CDR3 loop reads CASGWDSPQETQYF. CDR3 sequence (DNA): TGTGCTAGTGGGTGGGACAGTCCCCAAGAGACCCAGTACTTC.

This sequence joins TRBV7-8 and TRBJ1-1; TRBD1 agrees at 8 bases. CDR1 is SGHVS and CDR2 is FQNEAQ in the germline V gene. This CDR3 is 14 amino acids long. V gave up 5 bases and J gave up 6 bases; unmatched junction bases: 8. CDR3 nucleotides: TGTGCCAGCAGCACGGGACGACAGGGGCCTGAAGCTTTCTTT. This codes for CASSTGRQGPEAFF. The full variable domain, rest sourced from reference TRBV7-8 and TRBJ1-1, is GAGVSQSPRYKVAKRGQDVALRCDPISGHVSLFWYQQALGQGPEFLTYFQNEAQLDKSGLPSDRFFAERPEGSVSTLKIQRTQQEDSAVYLCASSTGRQGPEAFFGQGTRLTVV.

A single count supports this clone. The chain uses TRBV12-3 or TRBV12-4 and TRBJ2-7; D not resolved. Trimming took off 3 bases at V and 4 bases at J, with 7 bases between the two ends. The CDR3 length is 12 residues. CDR3 DNA sequence: TGTGCCAGCAGTTTCCTACGGTACGAGCAGTACTTC. Translation gives CASSFLRYEQYF.

The chain has TRBV5-1 and TRBJ2-5, with 9 bases identical to TRBD2. The trim removed 4 bases at V and 4 bases at J, leaving 20 bases unmatched. Germline-derived CDR1 and CDR2 are SGHRS and YFSETQ. The CDR3 has 19 residues. As DNA, the CDR3 is TGCGCCAGCAGCCACCGTAGGGGTTCTAGCGGGGTTTCGGGAGAGACCCAGTACTTC. Amino acid sequence: CASSHRRGSSGVSGETQYF.

The chain combines TRBV5-5 with TRBJ1-5; TRBD1 matches 7 bases. The CDR3 covers 17 residues. Germline loops: CDR1 SGHKS, CDR2 YYEKEE (reference sequence). The ends lost 2 bases at V and 0 bases at J; junction bases unmatched: 8. CDR3 loop: CASSFGDRLYSNQPQHF. CDR3 nucleotides: TGTGCCAGCAGCTTCGGGGACAGACTATATAGCAATCAGCCCCAGCATTTT.

This clone was picked up a small number of times. The chain joins TRBV11-2 to TRBJ1-3, with 7 nucleotides matching TRBD1. The germline CDR1 and CDR2 sequences are SGHAT and FQNNGV. The CDR3 contains 15 residues. The V and J ends lost 4 bases and 0 bases, in that order; junction bases with no gene match: 3. The CDR3 region is CASSSTGISGNTIYF. DNA for the CDR3: TGTGCCAGCAGCTCGACAGGGATCTCTGGAAACACCATATATTTT.

This sequence joins TRBV6-2 or TRBV6-3 and TRBJ2-2; 10 bases fit TRBD1. The CDR3 has 17 amino acids. Germline assignment: CDR1 MNHEY and CDR2 SVGEGT. J gave up 7 bases and V 0 bases, and 8 bases lay outside the gene matches. The CDR3 bases are TGTGCCAGCAGTTACTCACCTCCGGGACAGGGGTTCGGGGAGCTGTTTTTT. This codes for CASSYSPPGQGFGELFF.

The chain couples TRBV15 to TRBJ2-2; no firm D call. Germline loops: CDR1 LNHNV, CDR2 YYDKDF (reference sequence). The CDR3 sequence is 13 residues long. Trimming left V 1 base short and J 7 bases short, with 7 bases between. Here the CDR3 DNA reads TGTGCCACCAGCAGAGGAGGAATCGGGGAGCTGTTTTTT. This gives the protein CATSRGGIGELFF.

V gene TRBV5-4 combines with J gene TRBJ2-5; 10 bases align to TRBD1. CDR1 and CDR2 from the germline V gene are SGHNT and YYREEE (reference sequence). V lost 1 base and J lost 2; bases outside the gene matches: 2. The CDR3 is made up of 15 amino acids. CDR3 sequence (DNA): TGTGCCAGCAGCTTGCGGACAGGGGGTCAAGAGACCCAGTACTTC. It codes for CASSLRTGGQETQYF.